A single sample is the source of the 10 T cell receptor beta chains below, sequenced in a study of human T cells and chemical hapten exposure. Time point described: patch test 1, 2 weeks after DPC sensitization. Treatment defined: therapeutic diphenylcyclopropenone sensitization with weekly scalp DPC. TCRdb recomputed calls from the RACE reads with MiXCR, one row per CDR3 protein. The data hold more than 65,000 distinct CDR3 sequences, with around 30% observed a single time. The sample was whole blood, taken in connection with sensitization to the hapten diphenylcyclopropenone (DPC). These receptors were taken from a man between 40 and 49 years old with alopecia areata. Some clones in this sample may be carry-over from other donors' samples.

V gene TRBV5-4 combines with J gene TRBJ2-5; maybe TRBD2 (5 bases). The germline V gene encodes CDR1 SGHNT and CDR2 YYREEE (reference sequence). V lost 0 bases and J 3 bases, leaving 9 bases between the germline ends. CDR3 length equals 14 residues. The DNA for the CDR3 is TGTGCCAGCAGCTTGGATCTAGCTGAAGAGACCCAGTACTTC. Translation gives CASSLDLAEETQYF.

This clonotype was counted once. The V and J genes are TRBV9 and TRBJ2-6, with 11 bases lining up with TRBD1. This CDR3 is built from 17 residues. Germline CDR1 reads SGDLS; CDR2 reads YYNGEE. V gave up 4 bases and J gave up 1 base; unmatched junction bases: 4. CDR3 DNA sequence: TGTGCCAGCAGCTGGACAGGGGGCAAGTCTGGGGCCAACGTCCTGACTTTC. Translated, it gives CASSWTGGKSGANVLTF.

This clonotype was detected a few times. The chain combines TRBV19 with TRBJ1-1, with unresolved D. Germline CDR1 LNHDA, CDR2 SQIVND (reference sequence). The CDR3 has 14 residues. Trimming stripped 3 bases from V and 0 bases from J, with 8 bases between. In nucleotides, the CDR3 is TGTGCCAGTAGTATCTGGGATATGAACACTGAAGCTTTCTTT. Amino acid sequence: CASSIWDMNTEAFF.

V gene TRBV10-3 combines with J gene TRBJ2-3; 8 positions match TRBD2. Germline CDR1 reads ENHRY; CDR2 reads SYGVKD. This CDR3 comprises 14 residues. The V gene end was trimmed by 8 bases and the J gene end by 0 bases; junction bases not matched to a gene: 4. CDR3 in amino acids: CAIGTSKSTDTQYF. The CDR3 bases are TGTGCCATCGGGACTAGTAAGAGCACAGATACGCAGTATTTT.

CDR3 bases: TGTGCCAGCGTTAGGAGTACGAGGGGGCTCGGGACAGATACGCAGTATTTT. This sequence encodes CASVRSTRGLGTDTQYF. The rearrangement uses TRBV2 and TRBJ2-3, with TRBD1 identical over 7 bases. The ends lost 8 bases at V and 3 bases at J; junction bases unmatched: 17. This CDR3 spans 17 amino acids. CDR1 and CDR2 (germline): SNHLY, FYNNEI.

The rearrangement joins TRBV21-1 to TRBJ2-7. TRBV21-1 is described as a pseudogene. The CDR3 has 15 residues. CDR3 residues: CASSPRGRSSYEQYF. CDR3 nucleotides: TGTGCCAGCAGCCCGCGAGGTAGAAGCTCCTACGAGCAGTACTTC.

This chain uses TRBV6-2 or TRBV6-3 with TRBJ2-7; possible D gene TRBD2, 5 bases. The V end was cut by 6 bases, the J end by 2 bases, with 17 bases between. There are 15 residues in the CDR3. Germline V CDR1 and CDR2: MNHEY, SVGEGT. The CDR3, as DNA: TGTGCCAGCAGACCCCGGGGAACCGGTGCCTACGAGCAGTACTTC. Amino acids: CASRPRGTGAYEQYF.

This clonotype showed up many times. The chain has TRBV10-3 and TRBJ2-1, with a tentative D call TRBD1 (5 bases). Germline lookup yields CDR1 ENHRY and CDR2 SYGVKD. CDR3 length: 12 residues. V shed 0 bases and J shed 9 bases, with 6 bases lying between them. The CDR3 DNA reads TGTGCCATCAGTGAGTCAGGGGTTGAGCAGTTCTTC. This codes for CAISESGVEQFF.

This clonotype has a handful of counts. J is TRBJ1-1 and V is TRBV27, with TRBD1 matching over 11 bases. Germline V lookup: CDR1 MNHEY, CDR2 SMNVEV (reference sequence). The CDR3 is made up of 17 amino acids. Germline trimming cut 5 bases from V and 0 bases from J; bases unmatched to any gene: 8. CDR3 amino acids: CASSPIGQGALNTEAFF. The CDR3 nucleotides read TGTGCCAGCAGTCCAATAGGACAGGGGGCATTGAACACTGAAGCTTTCTTT.

Only a few counts were recorded for this clonotype. The chain joins TRBV7-9 to TRBJ1-5; D unclear. This CDR3 region has 15 residues. The V gene lost 1 base and the J gene lost 3 bases, with 10 bases spanning the gap. Germline lookup yields CDR1 SEHNR and CDR2 FQNEAQ (reference sequence). CDR3: CASSLGALHNQPQHF. The CDR3 DNA sequence: TGTGCCAGCAGCTTAGGGGCCCTACACAATCAGCCCCAGCATTTT.